The rows below give T cell receptor beta chains drawn from one sample of a study of blood T cell repertoires in COVID-19. TCRdb keeps only in-frame clones here, not all; method: immunoSEQ multiplex PCR. The sample has roughly 220,000 clones, 80% to 85% seen once. Sequenced: peripheral blood. The receptors come from a woman in her 30s who had recovered from COVID-19. Both conserved end residues are part of each CDR3. A D gene is named only where the DNA matches it firmly. A clone size is listed for some rows: how often the clone was seen (once, few, many), or a class if it is expanded.

j_call	v_call	clone_size	d_call	cdr3_nt	cdr3_aa
TRBJ2-1	TRBV7-2	NA	NA	TGTGCCAGCAGCTCCCAAGCCTTCAATGAGCAGTTCTTC	CASSSQAFNEQFF
TRBJ1-2	TRBV24-1	NA	NA	TGTGCCACCAGTGATTTTCGGTATGGCTACACCTTC	CATSDFRYGYTF
TRBJ2-7	TRBV28	NA	TRBD1	TGTGCCAGCAGTTTATATCGGACAGGGGACTACGAGCAGTACTTC	CASSLYRTGDYEQYF
TRBJ1-3	TRBV10-1	NA	NA	TGCGCCAGCAGTGGATTTGAGGGAGAAAGCTCTGGAAACACCATATATTTT	CASSGFEGESSGNTIYF
TRBJ1-2	TRBV28	NA	NA	TGTGCCAGCAGTTTATCGTACAGCCATAACTATGGCTACACCTTC	CASSLSYSHNYGYTF
TRBJ2-7	TRBV4-1	once	TRBD2	TGCGCCAGCAGCCAAGAACTTCCGGGACTAGTCTACTACGAGCAGTACTTC	CASSQELPGLVYYEQYF
TRBJ1-4	TRBV30	NA	NA	TGTGCCTGGTCGATCGGGGGTAGGCAGGAAAAACTGTTTTTT	CAWSIGGRQEKLFF
TRBJ1-1	TRBV19	NA	NA	TGTGCCAGTAGTCACGGACAGGAAGCTTTCTTT	CASSHGQEAFF
TRBJ1-2	TRBV6-5	NA	TRBD1	TGTGCCAGCAGTTACTCGATTCAGGGGGACTATGGCTACACCTTC	CASSYSIQGDYGYTF
TRBJ2-1	TRBV11-3	NA	TRBD2	TGTGCCAGCAGTTTAACTAGCGGGAGGGCCAATGAGCAGTTCTTC	CASSLTSGRANEQFF
TRBJ1-5	TRBV10-3	NA	TRBD1	TGTGCCATCAGACAGGGGTTGGAGCAGCCCCAGCATTTT	CAIRQGLEQPQHF
TRBJ1-5	TRBV19	NA	NA	TGTGCCAGTAGTATGAGCCAGGTACAGAGCAATCAGCCCCAGCATTTT	CASSMSQVQSNQPQHF
TRBJ2-4	TRBV18	NA	NA	TGTGCCAGCTCACCATGGGGCCACAAAAACATTCAGTACTTC	CASSPWGHKNIQYF
TRBJ2-7	TRBV5-1	NA	TRBD2	TGCGCCAGCAGCGCGTACTCTGGGACTAGCGGGAAAAGGTACGAGCAGTACTTC	CASSAYSGTSGKRYEQYF
TRBJ2-1	TRBV9	once	NA	TGTGCCAGCAGCCCACACCCAGCGGGCCTCATCGACAATGAGCAGTTCTTC	CASSPHPAGLIDNEQFF
TRBJ2-5	TRBV30	NA	NA	TGTGCCTGGAGCGGGATGGAGACCCAGTACTTC	CAWSGMETQYF
TRBJ2-7	TRBV7-9	NA	NA	TGTGCCAGCAGCTCCCGGGACACTGCCTACGAGCAGTACTTC	CASSSRDTAYEQYF
TRBJ1-2	TRBV7-8	NA	NA	TGTGCCAGCAGCGCTCTGTTCGTGCGGGGCTACACCTTC	CASSALFVRGYTF
TRBJ2-1	TRBV5-1	NA	TRBD1	TGCGCCAGCAGCTTGGTCTGGCAGGGGGCCGGCAATGAGCAGTTCTTC	CASSLVWQGAGNEQFF
TRBJ1-4	TRBV7-2	NA	TRBD1	TGTGCCAGCAGCTTAGCGCTTCAGGGGGGAAAACTGTTTTTT	CASSLALQGGKLFF
TRBJ2-1	TRBV20-1	NA	TRBD2	TGCAGTGCTAGTTCGAGACTAGCGGGATTAAGTGCGCATGAGCAGTTCTTC	CSASSRLAGLSAHEQFF
TRBJ2-7	TRBV5-1	NA	NA	TGCGCCAGCAGCTTGGGGCGGGGGCTTGATTACGAGCAGTACTTC	CASSLGRGLDYEQYF
TRBJ2-5	TRBV28	NA	TRBD1	TGTGCCAGCAGTTTAACAGGGGGCGTACAAGAGACCCAGTACTTC	CASSLTGGVQETQYF
TRBJ2-7	TRBV5-1	once	NA	TGCGCCAGCAGCCCGGGGGGCAGGGATAGAGCCTACGAGCAGTACTTC	CASSPGGRDRAYEQYF